These T cell receptor beta chains were read from a single sample in a study of a mutant IDH1 vaccine in newly diagnosed glioma. Data came from immunoSEQ multiplex PCR; TCRdb stores just in-frame clones and leaves some out. The data hold 60,000 to 100,000 clones, with more than 70% observed a single time. Antigen specificity for these receptors is unknown. This material consisted of PBMCs, taken from a glioma patient whose treatment included an IDH1 peptide vaccine. These receptors all come from a woman aged 45-65 years with glioma. Both conserved end residues are part of each CDR3. Each record gives: clone size, V gene, J gene, D gene, CDR3 DNA, CDR3 protein. A D gene is named only where the DNA matches it firmly. Rows give clone size only sometimes, using once, few, many, or a class for an expanded clone.

>-|TRBV28|TRBJ2-7|TRBD1
TGTGCCAGCAGTGATCCCGGGACAGGCGGGTTCGAGCAGTACTTC
CASSDPGTGGFEQYF
>once|TRBV7-9|TRBJ2-7|TRBD2
TGTGCCAGCAGCCCGCCGGGACTAGCTACCGAGCAGTACTTC
CASSPPGLATEQYF
>-|TRBV7-8|TRBJ1-4|-
TGTGCCAGCAGCCCCCATAGAACTAATGAAAAACTGTTTTTT
CASSPHRTNEKLFF
>-|TRBV29-1|TRBJ2-7|-
TGCAGCGTTGAGGGGTTGGACGAGCAGTACTTC
CSVEGLDEQYF
>-|TRBV18|TRBJ2-7|-
TGTGCCAGCTCACCAGTTTTGGACTACGAGCAGTACTTC
CASSPVLDYEQYF
>-|TRBV5-1|TRBJ2-5|TRBD1
TGCGCCAGTACTAGACAGGGGCAAGAGACCCAGTACTTC
CASTRQGQETQYF
>-|TRBV9|TRBJ2-1|-
TGTGCCAGCAGCGTAGGGGCGGGCCGTTACAATGAGCAGTTCTTC
CASSVGAGRYNEQFF
>few|TRBV30|TRBJ1-5|-
TGTGCCTGGAGTGACCAGGTAACTCAGCCCCAGCATTTT
CAWSDQVTQPQHF
>-|TRBV11-2|TRBJ1-1|TRBD1
TGTGCCAGCAGCTTAGGGGGGACAGGGTCGGTGAACACTGAAGCTTTCTTT
CASSLGGTGSVNTEAFF
>-|TRBV12-5|TRBJ2-1|TRBD2
TGTGCTAGTGGTTTGGGACTAGCAAATGAGCAGTTCTTC
CASGLGLANEQFF
>-|TRBV5-1|TRBJ1-4|-
TGCGCCAGCAGCTTGCCAGGGCCTAATGAAAAACTGTTTTTT
CASSLPGPNEKLFF
>-|TRBV5-1|TRBJ2-2|TRBD1
TGCGCCAGCAGCTTGGGGGACAGGGAGGCCGGGGAGCTGTTTTTT
CASSLGDREAGELFF
>few|TRBV15|TRBJ1-2|-
TGTGCCACCAGCAGATTAGGCTATGGCTACACCTTC
CATSRLGYGYTF
>once|TRBV5-8|TRBJ2-3|TRBD2
TGTGCCAGCAGCGGCGGACTAGCGGGAGCAGATACGCAGTATTTT
CASSGGLAGADTQYF
>-|TRBV14|TRBJ2-1|-
TGTGCCAGCAGCCTGGGCAGGGTCCGTCCTGAGCAGTTCTTC
CASSLGRVRPEQFF
>-|TRBV7-9|TRBJ1-6|TRBD1
TGTGCCAGCAGCTTACAGGGGGTCGATTCACCCCTCCACTTT
CASSLQGVDSPLHF
>-|TRBV19|TRBJ2-6|-
TGTGCCAGTAGTATAGGCCAGACCTCTGGGGCCAACGTCCTGACTTTC
CASSIGQTSGANVLTF
>-|TRBV19|TRBJ2-7|TRBD1
TGTGCCAGTAGTATGGGGGCATTGGGGGACAGCCCACCTCGGGGTGCCTACGAGCAGTACTTC
CASSMGALGDSPPRGAYEQYF
>once|TRBV6-6|TRBJ1-1|-
TGTGCCACCTTGGGGCAGCCACCCAACACTGAAGCTTTCTTT
CATLGQPPNTEAFF
>-|TRBV4-2|TRBJ2-7|-
TGTGCCAGCAGCCAAGATTTAAGGAGGTACGAGCAGTACTTC
CASSQDLRRYEQYF
>-|TRBV5-1|TRBJ2-3|TRBD1
TGCGCCAGCAGCTCGTCGACAGGGAGCACAGATACGCAGTATTTT
CASSSSTGSTDTQYF
>once|TRBV5-1|TRBJ2-7|-
TGCGCCAGCAGCTTGCAGGTCGGGAACGCCTACGAGCAGTACTTC
CASSLQVGNAYEQYF
>-|TRBV28|TRBJ2-3|TRBD1
TGTGCCAGCGGGGACAGTAGCACAGATACGCAGTATTTT
CASGDSSTDTQYF
>once|TRBV28|TRBJ2-7|-
TGTGCCAGCAGTCACAGGGACGAGCAGTACTTC
CASSHRDEQYF
>few|TRBV7-9|TRBJ1-1|-
TGTGCCAGCAGCAAAACAGGGAGGAACACTGAAGCTTTCTTT
CASSKTGRNTEAFF
>-|TRBV7-6|TRBJ2-1|TRBD2
TGTGCCAGCAGCCTTAGCGGGAGTACATACAATGAGCAGTTCTTC
CASSLSGSTYNEQFF
>-|TRBV9|TRBJ2-1|TRBD2
TGTGCCAGCAGCGGAATGGGACTAGCGGGAGGGCCTGGGAGCAATGAGCAGTTCTTC
CASSGMGLAGGPGSNEQFF
>-|TRBV28|TRBJ2-6|-
TGTGCCAGCAGTCGAGGGTCTGGGGCCAACGTCCTGACTTTC
CASSRGSGANVLTF
>-|TRBV19|TRBJ1-1|-
TGTGCCAGTAGCCCCGGGGGGACCACTGAAGCTTTCTTT
CASSPGGTTEAFF
>-|TRBV28|TRBJ1-2|-
TGTGCCAGCAGTTTATCCCCCACGATTGGCTACACCTTC
CASSLSPTIGYTF
>-|TRBV28|TRBJ2-6|-
TGTGCCAGCAGCCGCCTAGGGGGGTCCCTCGGCTCTGGGGCCAACGTCCTGACTTTC
CASSRLGGSLGSGANVLTF
>-|TRBV7-9|TRBJ1-1|-
TGTGCCAGCAGCTTAGAGGGGGAGGCTGAAGCTTTCTTT
CASSLEGEAEAFF
>-|TRBV6-6|TRBJ1-1|-
TGTGCCAGCAGTTACTCGGGGGCTTTGGGGGCTTTCTTT
CASSYSGALGAFF
>-|TRBV5-4|TRBJ2-5|-
TGTGCCAGCAGCTTGTGGCAGGGAGCAGAGACCCAGTACTTC
CASSLWQGAETQYF
>-|TRBV12-5|TRBJ2-3|-
TGTGCTAGTGGTTTGGTACCGGGGGATACGCAGTATTTT
CASGLVPGDTQYF
>-|TRBV11-3|TRBJ2-3|TRBD2
TGTGCCAGCTCGGGGGGGGGCCAGAGGGATACGCAGTATTTT
CASSGGGQRDTQYF
>-|TRBV12-5|TRBJ1-2|-
TGTGCTAGTGGTTTGACCAGGACGGGCCCTATTGGCTACACCTTC
CASGLTRTGPIGYTF
>few|TRBV7-3|TRBJ2-2|-
TGTGCCAGCAGCTCAAGTGAGGGTTCCGGGGAGCTGTTTTTT
CASSSSEGSGELFF
>-|TRBV7-6|TRBJ2-5|-
TGTGCCAGCAGCAGCTCCCCAGAGACCCAGTACTTC
CASSSSPETQYF
>-|TRBV5-1|TRBJ2-4|-
TGCGCCAGCAGCCGGACCACGGACATAGCCAAAAACATTCAGTACTTC
CASSRTTDIAKNIQYF
>-|TRBV18|TRBJ1-4|-
TGTGCCAGCTCACCTACAGGGACAAATGAAAAACTGTTTTTT
CASSPTGTNEKLFF